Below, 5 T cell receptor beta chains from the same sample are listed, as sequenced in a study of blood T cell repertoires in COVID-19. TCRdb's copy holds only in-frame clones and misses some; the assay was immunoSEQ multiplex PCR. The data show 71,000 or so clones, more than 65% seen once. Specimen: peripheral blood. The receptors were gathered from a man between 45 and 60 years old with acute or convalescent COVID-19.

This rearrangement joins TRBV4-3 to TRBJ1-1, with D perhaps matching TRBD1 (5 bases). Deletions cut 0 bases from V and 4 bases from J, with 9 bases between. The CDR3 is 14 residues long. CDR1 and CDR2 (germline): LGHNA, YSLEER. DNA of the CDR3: TGCGCCAGCAGCCAAGAACAAGGGGCCACTGAAGCTTTCTTT. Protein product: CASSQEQGATEAFF.

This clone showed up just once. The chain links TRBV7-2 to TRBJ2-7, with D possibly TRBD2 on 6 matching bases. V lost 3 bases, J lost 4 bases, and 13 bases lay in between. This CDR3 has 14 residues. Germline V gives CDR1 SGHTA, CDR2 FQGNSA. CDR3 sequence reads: CASSFFGGRYEQYF. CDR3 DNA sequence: TGTGCCAGCAGCTTTTTTGGGGGGAGGTACGAGCAGTACTTC.

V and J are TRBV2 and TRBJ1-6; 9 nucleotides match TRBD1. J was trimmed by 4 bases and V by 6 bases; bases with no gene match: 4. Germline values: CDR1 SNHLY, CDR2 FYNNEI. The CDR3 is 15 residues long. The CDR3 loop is CASRRTGAYNSPLHF. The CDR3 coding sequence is TGTGCCAGCAGACGGACAGGGGCTTATAATTCACCCCTCCACTTT.

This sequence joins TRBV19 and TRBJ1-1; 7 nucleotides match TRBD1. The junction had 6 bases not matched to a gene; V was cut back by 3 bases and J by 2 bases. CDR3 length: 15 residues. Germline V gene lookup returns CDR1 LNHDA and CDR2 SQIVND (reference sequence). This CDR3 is CASSIPGQVNTEAFF. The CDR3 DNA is TGTGCCAGTAGTATCCCCGGACAGGTCAACACTGAAGCTTTCTTT.

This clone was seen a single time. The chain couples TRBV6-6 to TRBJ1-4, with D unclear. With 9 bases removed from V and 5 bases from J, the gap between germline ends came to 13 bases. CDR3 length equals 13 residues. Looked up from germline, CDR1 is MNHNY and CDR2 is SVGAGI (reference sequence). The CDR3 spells CASMRGINEKLFF. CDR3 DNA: TGTGCCAGTATGAGAGGTATAAATGAAAAACTGTTTTTT.